The T cell receptor beta chain described here comes from a study of blood T cells in healthy people across ages. Study-level findings and limits: The authors considered diversity estimates from one million T cells to be underestimates. Long-lived donors had more naive CD4+ cells and higher diversity than aged donors.

This CDR3 is built from 14 residues. The V gene lost 2 bases and the J gene lost 7 bases, with 14 bases spanning the gap. In germline, CDR1 is SNHLY, CDR2 FYNNEI. Points on this clonotype: Its antigen is still unknown.

The second PCR ran about 6 to 12 cycles with a sample-barcoded 5' primer and J-beta primers. TCRdb called the 5' RACE reads again in MiXCR, with one record for every CDR3 protein. The sample records 1.5 million to 2 million distinct CDR3 sequences, under 30% being singletons. The receptor comes from a woman aged 25 to 39 in good health. The chain links TRBV2 to TRBJ2-5, with D maybe TRBD2 (5 bases). Specimen: blood. The DNA of the CDR3 is TGTGCCAGCAGTGAAAGGGTGGAGCGGTCGACCCAGTACTTC. Its translation is CASSERVERSTQYF. The whole variable domain, filled in from reference TRBV2 and TRBJ2-5, reads EPEVTQTPSHQVTQMGQEVILRCVPISNHLYFYWYRQILGQKVEFLVSFYNNEISEKSEIFDDQFSVERPDGSNFTLKIRSTKLEDSAMYFCASSERVERSTQYFGPGTRLLVL.